The 14 T cell receptor beta chains given below trace back to one sample, sequenced in a study of blood T cell repertoires in COVID-19 (dated by TCRdb to the early 2020s). Library creation used the immunoSEQ multiplex PCR assay. TCRdb took this table from immuneACCESS and kept in-frame rearrangements with V and J called. Such tables lack part of the clones; where checked against another copy, unresolved V genes explain under half of the gap, and the rest is unexplained. This sample has 200,000 or so clones in its table, and around 90% of those were observed once. Of the sample, around 6% falls within the top ten clones. Sequencing used peripheral blood. Receptor source: a man aged 55-75 years who had recovered from COVID-19.

This CDR3 is CASSLIRTSGSSDTQYF. The CDR3 DNA reads as TGTGCCAGCAGTTTGATAAGGACTAGCGGGAGTAGCGATACGCAGTATTTT. The chain carries TRBV28 and TRBJ2-3, with 13 bases that match TRBD2. CDR1 and CDR2 (germline): MDHEN, SYDVKM. CDR3 length: 17 residues. The trim removed 3 bases at V and 6 bases at J, leaving 9 bases unmatched. Using reference TRBV28 and TRBJ2-3 for the parts outside the CDR3, the full variable domain is DVKVTQSSRYLVKRTGEKVFLECVQDMDHENMFWYRQDPGLGLRLIYFSYDVKMKEKGDIPEGYSVSREKKERFSLILESASTNQTSMYLCASSLIRTSGSSDTQYFGPGTRLTVL.

V usage is TRBV19 and J usage is TRBJ1-2; 7 nucleotides align to TRBD1. The length of the CDR3 is 13 residues. The germline V gene encodes CDR1 LNHDA and CDR2 SQIVND (reference sequence). With 5 bases clipped from V and 7 bases from J, the junction kept 7 bases outside the gene matches. CDR3 sequence (DNA): TGTGCCAGTAGTTCCGCCAGGGGGTCTGGCTACACCTTC. It specifies CASSSARGSGYTF.

The chain carries TRBV21-1 and TRBJ2-7; the table's D gene call, TRBD2, was not cross checked with the DNA. TRBV21-1 constitutes a pseudogene. The CDR3 is 17 amino acids. In DNA, the CDR3 is TGTGCCAGCAGCTCACAAGGACTAGCGGGGGATAACTACGAGCAGTACTTC. Protein product: CASSSQGLAGDNYEQYF.

The rearrangement uses TRBV4-3 and TRBJ1-5; D unclear. Germline V CDR1 and CDR2: LGHNA, YSLEER. The CDR3 has 15 residues. The ends were cut back, 0 bases at V and 1 base at J, with 7 bases in the middle. The CDR3 DNA reads TGCGCCAGCAGCCAAGAACCCAGAAGCAATCAGCCCCAGCATTTT. Amino acid sequence: CASSQEPRSNQPQHF.

V usage is TRBV4-2 and J usage is TRBJ2-1; TRBD2 matches 8 bases. The CDR3 is 15 residues long. Germline lookup yields CDR1 LGHNA and CDR2 YNFKEQ. The junction had 7 bases not matched to a gene; V was cut back by 1 base and J by 8 bases. CDR3: CASSQGTSGGDEQFF. In nucleotides, the CDR3 is TGTGCCAGCAGCCAAGGAACTAGCGGTGGGGATGAGCAGTTCTTC.

The chain is built from TRBV9 and TRBJ2-3; 10 bases line up with TRBD2. CDR3 length equals 18 residues. Germline V gene lookup returns CDR1 SGDLS and CDR2 YYNGEE. The J segment lost 1 base and the V segment lost 4 bases, leaving 12 bases of the junction unmatched. Written as DNA, the CDR3 is TGTGCCAGCAGCTCTCAGCGGGGGGGCCTACTTGGCACAGATACGCAGTATTTT. The encoded protein is CASSSQRGGLLGTDTQYF.

V is TRBV5-1 and J is TRBJ2-3; TRBD2 matches at 7 bases. The CDR3 extends over 15 amino acids. Germline values: CDR1 SGHRS, CDR2 YFSETQ. Losses at the gene ends were 0 bases for V and 1 base for J; bases not matched to a gene: 2. In DNA, the CDR3 is TGCGCCAGCAGCTTGGCCAGCGGGGGCACAGATACGCAGTATTTT. Its translation: CASSLASGGTDTQYF.

DNA of the CDR3: TGTGCCAGCAGTTTATCGGGGGGCATTCAGTACTTC. Translation: CASSLSGGIQYF. The rearrangement joins TRBV27 to TRBJ2-4, with D possibly matching TRBD2 (6 bases). CDR3 size: 12 residues. Germline V gives CDR1 MNHEY, CDR2 SMNVEV (reference sequence). V lost 0 bases to trimming and J lost 9 bases, with 6 bases between them.

The rearrangement links TRBV28 to TRBJ2-5; 10 bases map to TRBD1. The germline V gene has CDR1 MDHEN and CDR2 SYDVKM. The CDR3 is 14 residues long. The ends lost 6 bases at V and 5 bases at J; junction bases unmatched: 6. CDR3 nucleotides: TGTGCCAGCAGCCCCAGGACAGGGGGTGAGACCCAGTACTTC. This translates into CASSPRTGGETQYF.

The V and J genes are TRBV27 and TRBJ2-7; TRBD1 aligns across 7 bases. The CDR3 runs to 14 residues. Germline assignment: CDR1 MNHEY and CDR2 SMNVEV (reference sequence). V lost 5 bases and J lost 3; bases outside the gene matches: 7. CDR3 region: CASSRQGYGYEQYF. The CDR3 DNA follows: TGTGCCAGCAGTCGACAGGGATATGGCTACGAGCAGTACTTC.

The rearrangement links TRBV11-3 to TRBJ2-3; 13 nucleotides align to TRBD2. After removal of 1 base from V and 4 bases from J, the junction contained 5 bases not matched to a gene. Per the germline V gene, CDR1 is SGHNT and CDR2 is YENEEA. The CDR3 runs to 17 residues. CDR3 sequence reads: CASSLGTSGSVSDTQYF. The CDR3 DNA sequence: TGTGCCAGCAGCTTAGGGACTAGCGGGAGTGTATCAGATACGCAGTATTTT.

J is TRBJ2-1 and V is TRBV9; 9 nucleotides align to TRBD1. Germline V gives CDR1 SGDLS, CDR2 YYNGEE. The V and J ends lost 5 bases and 5 bases, in that order; junction bases with no gene match: 11. The CDR3 contains 16 residues. The CDR3 loop reads CASRYLGQGGDNEQFF. The CDR3 DNA sequence: TGTGCCAGCAGATATCTGGGACAGGGAGGGGACAATGAGCAGTTCTTC.

The chain joins TRBV11-3 to TRBJ2-1; TRBD2 is a possible D gene (7 bases). The V end was cut by 3 bases, the J end by 3 bases, with 15 bases between. Germline V gene sequence: CDR1 SGHNT, CDR2 YENEEA. This CDR3 region has 16 residues. CDR3 amino acids: CASSLSLGGGYNEQFF. CDR3 nucleotide sequence: TGTGCCAGCAGCTTGAGCCTAGGGGGGGGCTACAATGAGCAGTTCTTC. Based on the CDR3 plus reference TRBV11-3 and TRBJ2-1, the full variable domain is EAGVVQSPRYKIIEKKQPVAFWCNPISGHNTLYWYLQNLGQGPELLIRYENEEAVDDSQLPKDRFSAERLKGVDSTLKIQPAELGDSAVYLCASSLSLGGGYNEQFFGPGTRLTVL.

The J gene is TRBJ1-5, the V gene TRBV18; 7 positions match TRBD1. Trimming took 3 bases from V and 2 from J; bases not matched to a gene: 7. The V gene's germline CDR1 is KGHSH and CDR2 LQKENI. This CDR3 contains 16 residues. The CDR3 spells CASSPTGSYGNQPQHF. CDR3 sequence (DNA): TGTGCCAGCTCACCGACAGGGAGCTATGGCAATCAGCCCCAGCATTTT.